This TCR beta chain was observed in a study of identical twins. Study-wide results and limits: Weaker excess twin sharing was observed in beta out-of-frame sequences. In zero-insertion analyses, partial confounding could arise from invariant MAIT and iNKT cells. Recombination models fit unrelated individuals' TCR alpha sharing but underestimated twins'.

MiXCR was run by TCRdb on the 5' RACE reads, yielding one entry per CDR3 protein. This table holds about 340,000 distinct CDR3 sequences, about 12% found once. This clonotype occurred a few times. What it binds is unknown. Germline values: CDR1 SNHLY, CDR2 FYNNEI. The CDR3 totals 14 residues. The V end lost 6 bases, the J end lost 6 bases, and 18 bases lay between the germline ends. A further study also used this sample, focusing on yellow fever vaccine responses in identical twins.

The chain combines TRBV2 with TRBJ2-7; D is ambiguous. The origin of this receptor is a young woman in good health. Sequences were obtained from CD8+ T cells sorted from blood. In nucleotides, the CDR3 is TGTGCCAGCAGAGATGGGCAGGTTTACGGCGAGCAGTACGTC. The encoded protein is CASRDGQVYGEQYV.